The rows below give T cell receptor beta chains drawn from one sample of a study of T cell changes during pregnancy in multiple sclerosis. TCRdb's copy holds only in-frame clones and misses some; the assay was immunoSEQ multiplex PCR. This sample carries approximately 70,000 clones, about 90% of them seen once, and the ten largest clones take approximately 0.97%. The sample here was peripheral blood, taken in the first trimester of pregnancy. These receptors originate from a female donor in good health, enrolled as a control in a pregnancy study. Both conserved end residues are part of each CDR3. The order of the fields is D gene, V gene, CDR3 length, J gene, clone size, CDR3 DNA, CDR3 protein. The D gene is left open where the match is weak. Size values are once, few and many counts, or a class for expanded clones, and some rows have none.

.	TRBV6-5	16	TRBJ1-2	.	TGTGCCAGCAGTTACGGTTGGGACAACTGGATGGGGGGCTACACCTTC	CASSYGWDNWMGGYTF
.	TRBV2	14	TRBJ2-7	.	TGTGCCAGCAGTGAACAATTGGACAGCTACGAGCAGTACTTC	CASSEQLDSYEQYF
TRBD1	TRBV28	14	TRBJ1-4	.	TGTGCCAGCAGTTCAGGGACAGGGAATGAAAAACTGTTTTTT	CASSSGTGNEKLFF
.	TRBV29-1	13	TRBJ1-2	.	TGCAGCGTTCTCCGCAGGGGTAACTATGGCTACACCTTC	CSVLRRGNYGYTF
TRBD2	TRBV2	17	TRBJ2-5	.	TGTGCCAGCAGTCAGAGCCGGGCTAGCGGGGGGGAAGAGACCCAGTACTTC	CASSQSRASGGEETQYF
TRBD1	TRBV11-2	19	TRBJ1-1	.	TGTGCCAGCAGCCCAAGGGGTAGGTCGGCAGGGGGGATGCACACTGAAGCTTTCTTT	CASSPRGRSAGGMHTEAFF
.	TRBV9	14	TRBJ2-7	.	TGTGCCAGCAGCTCCCGGACGGGGTCCTACGAGCAGTACTTC	CASSSRTGSYEQYF
.	TRBV5-8	12	TRBJ2-7	.	TGTGCCAGCAGCATTACTACCTACGAGCAGTACTTC	CASSITTYEQYF
TRBD2	TRBV29-1	15	TRBJ2-1	.	TGCAGCGTGAGAAGACTAGCGGGAGTAAACAATGAGCAGTTCTTC	CSVRRLAGVNNEQFF
TRBD1	TRBV7-9	13	TRBJ1-2	few	TGTGCCAGCAGCCCAACAGGGGACGATGGCTACACCTTC	CASSPTGDDGYTF
.	TRBV7-2	16	TRBJ1-3	once	TGTGCCAGCAGCTTAAAACAGTACAGCTCTGGAAACACCATATATTTT	CASSLKQYSSGNTIYF
.	TRBV5-1	15	TRBJ1-3	.	TGCGCCAGCAGCTTGTCAGGGCGAAATGGAAACACCATATATTTT	CASSLSGRNGNTIYF
.	TRBV11-3	14	TRBJ2-3	.	TGTGCCAGCAGCTTAAACAGGGGCACAGATACGCAGTATTTT	CASSLNRGTDTQYF
.	TRBV7-4	13	TRBJ1-4	.	TGTGCCAGCAGCCATCGGGGGGCTCGAAAACTGTTTTTT	CASSHRGARKLFF
TRBD2	TRBV6-1	15	TRBJ2-1	.	TGTGCCAGCAGTCCCCTAGCGGGGGGCCGAGGGGAGCAGTTCTTC	CASSPLAGGRGEQFF
TRBD2	TRBV5-3	16	TRBJ2-2	.	TGTGCCAGAAGCCCGGGGGGTGGGGACGATGGCGGGGAGCTGTTTTTT	CARSPGGGDDGGELFF
.	TRBV7-2	15	TRBJ1-6	.	TGTGCCAGCAGGTTGGGGCCTGTAAGGGCTTCACCCCTCCACTTT	CASRLGPVRASPLHF
.	TRBV6-5	14	TRBJ1-5	.	TGTGCCAGCAGTTACCGAGACAGGTATCAGCCCCAGCATTTT	CASSYRDRYQPQHF
.	TRBV6-5	13	TRBJ2-7	once	TGTGCCAGCAGTCGACAGAGCTCCTACGAGCAGTACTTC	CASSRQSSYEQYF
TRBD1	TRBV18	14	TRBJ1-4	.	TGTGCCAGCTCACCGCAGGGGGCGGATGAAAAACTGTTTTTT	CASSPQGADEKLFF
TRBD1	TRBV9	14	TRBJ2-1	once	TGTGCCAGCAGCGCGACAGGGGCCTACAATGAGCAGTTCTTC	CASSATGAYNEQFF
.	TRBV7-9	15	TRBJ1-5	.	TGTGCCAGCAGCTTAGGGGGGCCCCAGTGGGGAGCCCAGCATTTT	CASSLGGPQWGAQHF
TRBD2	TRBV5-6	17	TRBJ2-1	.	TGTGCCAGCAGCTTGGAGATTCGACGCGGGAGGGCGAGTGAGCAGTTCTTC	CASSLEIRRGRASEQFF
.	TRBV27	16	TRBJ1-2	.	TGTGCCAGCAGTTTACATCGGGGACAAACTAACTATGGCTACACCTTC	CASSLHRGQTNYGYTF
TRBD2	TRBV27	16	TRBJ2-2	.	TGTGCCAGCAGTCTAGTCGCGGGAGAGGTCACCGGGGAGCTGTTTTTT	CASSLVAGEVTGELFF
TRBD2	TRBV7-6	16	TRBJ2-2	once	TGTGCCAGCAGCTCCCTTAGCGGGAGGAACACCGGGGAGCTGTTTTTT	CASSSLSGRNTGELFF
TRBD1	TRBV5-1	17	TRBJ2-7	.	TGCGCCAGCAGTAAAGACAGGGTCCGGGTAAGCTCCTACGAGCAGTACTTC	CASSKDRVRVSSYEQYF
.	TRBV6-1	13	TRBJ1-2	.	TGTGCCAGCAGTGAAAGGGGTTCCTATGGCTACACCTTC	CASSERGSYGYTF
.	TRBV7-8	16	TRBJ1-1	once	TGTGCCAGCAGCTTAACCCGATCTGGGGCGAACACTGAAGCTTTCTTT	CASSLTRSGANTEAFF
TRBD2	TRBV4-1	17	TRBJ2-1	.	TGCGCCAGCAGCCAAGATCGTAGCGGGGACTCCTACAATGAGCAGTTCTTC	CASSQDRSGDSYNEQFF
.	TRBV10-3	13	TRBJ1-2	.	TGTGCCATCAGTGAGCAAACTAACTATGGCTACACCTTC	CAISEQTNYGYTF
.	TRBV15	12	TRBJ2-7	.	TGTGCCACCAGCAGAGTCGGCTACGAGCAGTACTTC	CATSRVGYEQYF
.	TRBV7-9	15	TRBJ2-5	.	TGTGCCAGCAGCCCCATGACAGCCCTGCGGGAGACCCAGTACTTC	CASSPMTALRETQYF